The 7 T cell receptor beta chains below all came from one sample that was sequenced in a study of blood T cells in healthy people across ages. PCR was performed a second time for about 7 to 12 cycles using a sample-barcoded 5' primer and a J-beta primer mix. One entry per CDR3 protein, called by TCRdb with MiXCR from the 5' RACE reads. Of about 670,000 distinct CDR3 sequences listed, 40% to 65% are singletons. The sequenced sample was blood. The receptors come from a woman at least 80 years old in good health.

V usage is TRBV7-2 and J usage is TRBJ2-3; TRBD2 matches 9 bases. CDR3 size: 17 residues. V lost 3 bases to trimming and J lost 3 bases; unmatched junction nucleotides: 10. Germline V gene data show CDR1 as SGHTA and CDR2 as FQGNSA. This CDR3 is CASSFRRGGRLTDTQYF. The CDR3 DNA reads TGTGCCAGCAGCTTTCGGCGGGGGGGCCGTTTAACAGATACGCAGTATTTT.

This clonotype was recorded a few times. Being one base from a much bigger clone, this may be a read error. This chain connects TRBV12-3 or TRBV12-4 to TRBJ2-3, with no clear D. Trimming removed 5 bases from V and 3 bases from J, with 12 bases in between. This CDR3 has 14 residues. Written as DNA, the CDR3 is TGTGCCAGCAGTGTAGAATGGGCGACAGATACGCAGTATTTT. Residues: CASSVEWATDTQYF.

Details on this clonotype: With a much larger clone just one base away, this may be a read error. The chain links TRBV2 to TRBJ2-3; D might be TRBD2 (6 bases). Germline CDR1 and CDR2: SNHLY and FYNNEI. The CDR3 is made up of 15 amino acids. The CDR3 DNA reads TGTGCCAGCAGTTATCGGGAGTGGGGCACAGCTACGCAGTATTTT. This sequence encodes CASSYREWGTATQYF.

The chain recombines TRBV11-2 with TRBJ2-7; the match to TRBD2 covers 9 bases. Germline values: CDR1 SGHAT, CDR2 FQNNGV. This CDR3 region has 14 residues. The ends lost 8 bases at V and 7 bases at J; junction bases unmatched: 12. The CDR3 protein is CASFNSGRGNEQYF. As DNA, the CDR3 is TGTGCCAGCTTTAATAGCGGGAGAGGCAATGAGCAGTACTTC.

This clonotype was found a few times. The J gene is TRBJ1-2, the V gene TRBV11-2, with D uncertain. Germline CDR1 is SGHAT and CDR2 is FQNNGV. V shed 10 bases and J shed 10 bases, with 13 bases lying between them. The CDR3 covers 10 residues. This chain's CDR3 is CATGLVYYTF. The CDR3 DNA reads as TGTGCCACCGGGCTGGTATACTACACCTTC.

Written as DNA, the CDR3 is TGTGCCTGGAGTGCAGGGGGCAATCAGCCCCAGCATTTT. Its translation: CAWSAGGNQPQHF. The rearrangement joins TRBV30 to TRBJ1-5; TRBD1 might be the D (6 bases). This CDR3 is 13 amino acids long. Germline V CDR1 and CDR2: GTSNPN, SVGIG (reference sequence). V lost 1 base and J 2 bases, leaving 6 bases between the germline ends.

The chain combines TRBV6-6 with TRBJ2-2; 10 positions match TRBD1. Germline values: CDR1 MNHNY, CDR2 SVGAGI (reference sequence). The CDR3 extends over 16 amino acids. V was clipped by 4 bases and J by 6 bases; unmatched bases: 8. The CDR3 DNA sequence: TGTGCCAGCAGTTCCCCGACAGGGGGCGGCTCCGGGGAGCTGTTTTTT. Its translation: CASSSPTGGGSGELFF.